The 32 T cell receptor beta chains below come from one sample, sequenced in a study of cytomegalovirus exposure and HLA in healthy donors. PCR used 60 Vbeta primers and 13 Jbeta primers. The assay was immunoSEQ multiplex PCR, and TCRdb's table has in-frame clones only and misses some. The sample holds 75,000 to 85,000 clones. Sequencing was carried out using PBMCs. The receptors shown here come from a man aged 18 to 30 in good health and CMV-seropositive.

The rearrangement joins TRBV5-1 to TRBJ2-1, with 7 bases that match TRBD1. Per the germline V gene, CDR1 is SGHRS and CDR2 is YFSETQ. This CDR3 is 17 amino acids long. Trimming at V came to 3 bases and at J to 3 bases, leaving 12 bases not matched to a gene. CDR3 loop: CASSSTSGTAYYNEQFF. The DNA of the CDR3 is TGCGCCAGCAGCTCAACTTCCGGGACAGCTTACTACAATGAGCAGTTCTTC. Using reference TRBV5-1 and TRBJ2-1 for the parts outside the CDR3, the full variable domain is KAGVTQTPRYLIKTRGQQVTLSCSPISGHRSVSWYQQTPGQGLQFLFEYFSETQRNKGNFPGRFSGRQFSNSRSEMNVSTLELGDSALYLCASSSTSGTAYYNEQFFGPGTRLTVL.

The rearrangement joins TRBV19 to TRBJ2-2; tentative D call: TRBD2 (7 bases). Trimming cost V 9 bases and J 2 bases, with 16 bases left between them. The germline CDR1 and CDR2 sequences are LNHDA and SQIVND (reference sequence). The CDR3 runs to 15 residues. CDR3 region: CASSRGGYNTGELFF. The CDR3 nucleotides read TGTGCCAGCTCAAGGGGGGGTTATAACACCGGGGAGCTGTTTTTT.

This chain connects TRBV10-2 to TRBJ2-1; tentative D call: TRBD1 (6 bases). The germline gives CDR1 WSHSY, CDR2 SAAADI. With 6 bases removed from V and 0 bases from J, the gap between germline ends came to 18 bases. This CDR3 comprises 17 residues. CDR3 in DNA: TGCGCCAGCAGGACAGACCAGGGGTCGAGCTCCTACAATGAGCAGTTCTTC. Translating it yields CASRTDQGSSSYNEQFF.

The chain recombines TRBV5-5 with TRBJ1-5; D remains ambiguous. The germline V gene has CDR1 SGHKS and CDR2 YYEKEE (reference sequence). The CDR3 has 14 amino acids. Trimming left V 4 bases short and J 7 bases short, with 15 bases between. CDR3: CASSLSPSEQPQHF. The DNA of the CDR3 is TGTGCCAGCAGCCTCTCCCCCAGTGAACAGCCCCAGCATTTT.

The chain couples TRBV9 to TRBJ1-3; 8 bases agree with TRBD1. CDR1 is SGDLS and CDR2 is YYNGEE in the germline V gene. The J segment lost 0 bases and the V segment lost 4 bases, leaving 6 bases of the junction unmatched. This CDR3 comprises 16 residues. CDR3 amino acids: CASSTGQGSSGNTIYF. The CDR3 bases are TGTGCCAGCAGCACAGGACAGGGCAGCTCTGGAAACACCATATATTTT.

This chain joins TRBV4-1 and TRBJ2-3, with 7 bases identical to TRBD2. Germline V gene data show CDR1 as MGHRA and CDR2 as YSYEKL. The V and J ends lost 0 bases and 8 bases, in that order; junction bases with no gene match: 11. The CDR3 covers 16 residues. The CDR3, as DNA: TGCGCCAGCAGCCAAGAGACGGCTAGCGGCCTTGGTACGCAGTATTTT. The encoded protein is CASSQETASGLGTQYF.

In regard to this clone: At one end the junction does not follow the germline gene, possibly because of a read error. J is TRBJ2-1 and V is TRBV18; TRBD2 agrees at 12 bases. This CDR3 is 20 amino acids long. CDR1 and CDR2 from the germline V gene are KGHSH and LQKENI. The CDR3 nucleotides are TGTGCCAGCTCGCCACGGGTCGGGCTAGCGGGGGGGCCCCCCTACAATGAGCAGTTCTTC. Translation gives CASSPRVGLAGGPPYNEQFF.

Concerning this clone: One junction end does not reproduce the germline sequence, and a read error may be involved. This chain uses TRBV6-1 with TRBJ2-5; the D gene is possibly TRBD2 (5 bases). Germline V gene sequence: CDR1 MNHNS, CDR2 SASEGT. The CDR3 runs to 11 residues. The CDR3 DNA is TGTGCCAGCGGTGAAGGGAGGACCCAGTACTTC. It yields the protein CASGEGRTQYF.

The CDR3 nucleotides are TGTGCCAGCAGCGAACAGGGCCTCTATAATTCACCCCTCCACTTT. Translated: CASSEQGLYNSPLHF. V usage is TRBV7-3 and J usage is TRBJ1-6, with a tentative D call TRBD1 (6 bases). The CDR3 contains 15 residues. Trimming left V 5 bases short and J 3 bases short, with 11 bases between. The germline gives CDR1 SGHTA, CDR2 FQGTGA. Complete variable domain (other parts from reference TRBV7-3 and TRBJ1-6): GAGVSQTPSNKVTEKGKYVELRCDPISGHTALYWYRQSLGQGPEFLIYFQGTGAADDSGLPNDRFFAVRPEGSVSTLKIQRTERGDSAVYLCASSEQGLYNSPLHFGNGTRLTVT.

This chain links TRBV28 with TRBJ2-1; D not certain. CDR1 and CDR2 (germline): MDHEN, SYDVKM. The ends were cut back, 2 bases at V and 0 bases at J, with 11 bases in the middle. The length of the CDR3 is 16 residues. The CDR3 DNA is TGTGCCAGCAGTTTACTCGGTCCCTCCTCCTACAATGAGCAGTTCTTC. Amino acids: CASSLLGPSSYNEQFF.

The chain employs TRBV5-4 and TRBJ2-5; 8 bases align to TRBD1. Trimming took 0 bases from V and 2 from J; bases not matched to a gene: 6. The CDR3 contains 16 residues. Per the germline V gene, CDR1 is SGHNT and CDR2 is YYREEE (reference sequence). The CDR3 DNA is TGTGCCAGCAGCTTGGCAGGGGACAGGACGCAAGAGACCCAGTACTTC. Amino acids: CASSLAGDRTQETQYF.

CDR3 coding DNA: TGTGCCAGCAGCGTTCTTAGCGGGAGCCCCTACGAGCAGTACTTC. This encodes CASSVLSGSPYEQYF. The rearrangement uses TRBV9 and TRBJ2-7; 9 bases line up with TRBD2. Unmatched junction bases numbered 5, after V lost 2 bases and J lost 2 bases. The CDR3 contains 15 residues. Germline V lookup: CDR1 SGDLS, CDR2 YYNGEE. The full variable domain, completed using reference TRBV9 and TRBJ2-7, is DSGVTQTPKHLITATGQRVTLRCSPRSGDLSVYWYQQSLDQGLQFLIQYYNGEERAKGNILERFSAQQFPDLHSELNLSSLELGDSALYFCASSVLSGSPYEQYFGPGTRLTVT.

The chain employs TRBV7-9 and TRBJ1-1, with D unclear. V was cut by 2 bases and J by 5 bases, with 12 bases left in between. CDR1 is SEHNR, CDR2 FQNEAQ, per germline (reference sequence). The CDR3 contains 14 residues. As DNA, the CDR3 is TGTGCCAGCAGCTTATATGGGCGCCTTACTGAAGCTTTCTTT. As protein: CASSLYGRLTEAFF. Full variable domain (rest looked up from reference TRBV7-9 and TRBJ1-1): DTGVSQNPRHKITKRGQNVTFRCDPISEHNRLYWYRQTLGQGPEFLTYFQNEAQLEKSRLLSDRFSAERPKGSFSTLEIQRTEQGDSAMYLCASSLYGRLTEAFFGQGTRLTVV.

The chain is built from TRBV28 and TRBJ1-6; D remains unclear. CDR1 and CDR2 from the germline V gene are MDHEN and SYDVKM. The CDR3 is 12 residues long. The V end lost 2 bases, the J end lost 11 bases, and 7 bases lay between the germline ends. The CDR3, as DNA: TGTGCCAGCAGTTTAGGAGGAGCACCCCTCCACTTT. This sequence encodes CASSLGGAPLHF. Together with reference TRBV28 and TRBJ1-6, the CDR3 gives the full variable domain: DVKVTQSSRYLVKRTGEKVFLECVQDMDHENMFWYRQDPGLGLRLIYFSYDVKMKEKGDIPEGYSVSREKKERFSLILESASTNQTSMYLCASSLGGAPLHFGNGTRLTVT.

This chain uses TRBV4-1 with TRBJ2-3; tentative D call: TRBD2 (6 bases). The CDR3 is 16 amino acids. V was clipped by 0 bases and J by 5 bases, with 15 bases between them. Germline CDR1 is MGHRA and CDR2 is YSYEKL. The CDR3 DNA reads TGCGCCAGCAGCCAAGATGTGGCTAGCGAGTTAGATACGCAGTATTTT. This encodes CASSQDVASELDTQYF.

This rearrangement joins TRBV6-1 to TRBJ2-7; 7 bases are shared with TRBD1. Germline trimming cut 7 bases from V and 5 bases from J; bases unmatched to any gene: 5. Germline loops: CDR1 MNHNS, CDR2 SASEGT. The CDR3 totals 12 residues. The CDR3 here is CASTRQGDEQYF. DNA of the CDR3: TGTGCCAGCACTAGACAGGGCGACGAGCAGTACTTC.

The chain links TRBV6-1 to TRBJ1-1, with D possibly matching TRBD1 (5 bases). CDR3 length: 14 amino acids. Deletions cut 7 bases from V and 1 base from J, with 13 bases between. CDR1 and CDR2 from the germline V gene are MNHNS and SASEGT. Here the CDR3 DNA reads TGTGCCAGCACCTTTGACAGAGCGAACACTGAAGCTTTCTTT. This encodes CASTFDRANTEAFF.

The chain combines TRBV5-1 with TRBJ1-1; D perhaps matches TRBD1 (5 bases). This CDR3 has 15 amino acids. CDR1 is SGHRS, CDR2 YFSETQ, per germline. V lost 1 base and J 4 bases, leaving 14 bases between the germline ends. As DNA, the CDR3 is TGCGCCAGCAGCTTGTTCCCGCAGGGAGGCACTGAAGCTTTCTTT. This encodes CASSLFPQGGTEAFF.

The rearrangement links TRBV28 to TRBJ2-7, with D possibly TRBD2 on 6 matching bases. Germline V CDR1 and CDR2: MDHEN, SYDVKM. This CDR3 region has 14 residues. Trimming removed 7 bases at V and 0 bases at J, with 13 bases between. The CDR3 nucleotides read TGTGCCAGCACCCCACGGGACTCCTCCTACGAGCAGTACTTC. Translated: CASTPRDSSYEQYF.

The V call is TRBV30, the J call TRBJ1-6; TRBD1 matches 7 bases. V lost 3 bases to trimming and J lost 5 bases; unmatched junction nucleotides: 1. Germline CDR1 reads GTSNPN; CDR2 reads SVGIG (reference sequence). The CDR3 has 13 amino acids. The CDR3 DNA sequence: TGTGCCTGGAGGGGACAGCATAATTCACCCCTCCACTTT. Its protein product is CAWRGQHNSPLHF.

The chain employs TRBV13 and TRBJ2-1; no reliable D call. Trimming left V 1 base short and J 6 bases short, with 7 bases between. CDR3 size: 13 residues. CDR1 is PRHDT, CDR2 FYEKMQ, per germline (reference sequence). The CDR3 region has the DNA TGTGCCAGCAGCTTAGTCGGTAGCAATGAGCAGTTCTTC. Translation gives CASSLVGSNEQFF. Filled out from reference TRBV13 and TRBJ2-1, the complete variable domain reads AAGVIQSPRHLIKEKRETATLKCYPIPRHDTVYWYQQGPGQDPQFLISFYEKMQSDKGSIPDRFSAQQFSDYHSELNMSSLELGDSALYFCASSLVGSNEQFFGPGTRLTVL.

The rearrangement joins TRBV29-1 to TRBJ2-1, with 8 bases aligning to TRBD2. This CDR3 is 11 amino acids long. Germline lookup yields CDR1 SQVTM and CDR2 ANQGSEA. V was clipped by 6 bases and J by 7 bases; unmatched bases: 2. The DNA for the CDR3 is TGCAGCGTCGGGAGGGGGAATGAGCAGTTCTTC. Amino acids: CSVGRGNEQFF.

The chain links TRBV6-1 to TRBJ2-1, with 11 bases matching TRBD2. There are 15 residues in the CDR3. Unmatched junction bases numbered 3, after V lost 4 bases and J lost 4 bases. CDR1 is MNHNS and CDR2 is SASEGT in the germline V gene. This CDR3 reads CASSATSGGYNEQFF. In DNA form, the CDR3 reads TGTGCCAGCAGTGCAACTAGCGGGGGTTACAATGAGCAGTTCTTC.

This chain links TRBV5-4 with TRBJ1-2; TRBD1 agrees at 8 bases. Germline V gene sequence: CDR1 SGHNT, CDR2 YYREEE (reference sequence). The CDR3 is made up of 15 amino acids. J lost 4 bases, V lost 4 bases, and 9 bases had no gene match. The CDR3 DNA reads TGTGCCAGCAGCGGGGCGGACAGGGTGATCTATGGCTACACCTTC. This gives the protein CASSGADRVIYGYTF. Together with reference TRBV5-4 and TRBJ1-2, the CDR3 gives the full variable domain: ETGVTQSPTHLIKTRGQQVTLRCSSQSGHNTVSWYQQALGQGPQFIFQYYREEENGRGNFPPRFSGLQFPNYSSELNVNALELDDSALYLCASSGADRVIYGYTFGSGTRLTVV.

The chain combines TRBV28 with TRBJ1-2; D unresolved. V shed 8 bases and J shed 8 bases, with 12 bases lying between them. Germline V lookup: CDR1 MDHEN, CDR2 SYDVKM. The CDR3 totals 11 residues. The CDR3 nucleotides are TGTGCCAGCGGTGGGCACCGGGGCTACACCTTC. Amino acids: CASGGHRGYTF.

This chain links TRBV6-1 with TRBJ2-7, with D perhaps TRBD1 (5 bases). The V and J ends lost 1 base and 3 bases respectively, with 13 bases between them. This CDR3 has 15 residues. Germline assignment: CDR1 MNHNS and CDR2 SASEGT. The CDR3 DNA sequence: TGTGCCAGCAGTGAAGGGGGCGGCAGGGTCTACGAGCAGTACTTC. Its translation: CASSEGGGRVYEQYF.

This chain links TRBV7-9 with TRBJ1-1; D gene unclear. Germline V CDR1 and CDR2: SEHNR, FQNEAQ (reference sequence). This CDR3 region has 10 residues. Trimming took 7 bases from V and 5 from J, leaving 5 bases between them. The DNA of the CDR3 is TGTGCCAGCATTCAAACTGAAGCTTTCTTT. This translates into CASIQTEAFF.

CDR3 sequence reads: CASSFSGSTEAFF. The CDR3 DNA reads TGTGCCAGCAGCTTCTCAGGGTCGACTGAAGCTTTCTTT. The chain links TRBV7-9 to TRBJ1-1, with D possibly matching TRBD1 (5 bases). Germline values: CDR1 SEHNR, CDR2 FQNEAQ (reference sequence). The CDR3 extends over 13 amino acids. V lost 3 bases to trimming and J lost 5 bases, with 10 bases between them.

The chain combines TRBV4-2 with TRBJ1-4; D ambiguous. From germline, CDR1 is LGHNA and CDR2 YNFKEQ. The CDR3 loop spans 15 amino acids. V was shortened by 0 bases and J by 3 bases, with 8 bases between the two germline ends. In DNA form, the CDR3 reads TGTGCCAGCAGCCAAGAGAGGGTACCTAATGAAAAACTGTTTTTT. This translates into CASSQERVPNEKLFF.

Written as DNA, the CDR3 is TGTGCCAGCAGCTGGGGACTAGCGGGAGGCCAAGATACGCAGTATTTT. Translation gives CASSWGLAGGQDTQYF. The chain has TRBV13 and TRBJ2-3; 15 bases align to TRBD2. The CDR3 has 16 residues. Germline trimming cut 4 bases from V and 5 bases from J; bases unmatched to any gene: 4. Germline V CDR1 and CDR2: PRHDT, FYEKMQ (reference sequence).

The chain couples TRBV5-1 to TRBJ2-2; 11 positions match TRBD2. CDR3 size: 19 residues. The junction had 12 bases not matched to a gene; V was cut back by 1 base and J by 4 bases. Germline V gives CDR1 SGHRS, CDR2 YFSETQ. In nucleotides, the CDR3 is TGCGCCAGCAGCTTGCGAGTAGCGGGAGGGCTCTTGGGCACCGGGGAGCTGTTTTTT. Its translation is CASSLRVAGGLLGTGELFF.

The J gene is TRBJ1-5, the V gene TRBV28; TRBD1 matches at 7 bases. V shed 9 bases, J shed 3 bases, and the junction held 8 bases outside the gene matches. The CDR3 consists of 14 residues. The V gene's germline CDR1 is MDHEN and CDR2 SYDVKM. The CDR3 loop reads CASHTGTDNQPQHF. The CDR3 coding sequence is TGTGCCAGTCATACCGGGACAGACAATCAGCCCCAGCATTTT.